By sample share, the clone carrying this T cell receptor (beta chain) is medium-sized. This entry comes from a study of OX40 agonist ivuxolimab in advanced cancers. Repertoires were generated with immunoSEQ multiplex PCR, while TCRdb's copy carries only in-frame clones and drops some. In the table there are about 37,000 clones, roughly 84% of which are singletons. This CDR3 is built from 16 residues. V gave up 1 base and J gave up 7 bases; unmatched junction bases: 8. The germline V gene has CDR1 SGHAT and CDR2 FQNNGV. The rearrangement links TRBV11-2 to TRBJ1-5; 9 bases map to TRBD1. The sequence came from an adult with an advanced solid tumor such as melanoma, head and neck, liver or kidney cancer. The sample here was CD4+ or CD8+ T cells sorted from blood, taken in a trial of the OX40 agonist ivuxolimab. CDR3 DNA sequence: TGTGCCAGCAGCTTAGGGACGGACAGGGGATACCAGCCCCAGCATTTT. The encoded protein is CASSLGTDRGYQPQHF.